Included here is one TCR beta chain sequence, with context. Its antigen is still unknown. No clone much larger than this one lies a single base away; base qualities are absent. The data stem from a study of cytomegalovirus exposure and HLA in healthy donors (dated by TCRdb to about 2017). About the study as a whole: An earlier analysis of roughly 630 of the donors reported approximately 270 Gb of sequence data and 117 million unique TCR beta sequences from about 179 million T cells. To decide whether each TCR beta V gene segment behaved as functional or pseudogenic, an earlier analysis of 587 of the donors relied on high-throughput TCR beta sequencing. The study profiled the T cell repertoires of 500 to 800 subjects by immunosequencing and related them to cytomegalovirus serostatus. A handful of DR-DQ haplotypes were treated as single units for association and clustering because of strong linkage in the cohort. To predict cytomegalovirus infection status, the study brought together high-throughput TCR immunosequencing, statistical association of individual TCRs with disease status, and machine learning. Besides the first cohort of some 670 subjects, a separate validation cohort made up of roughly 120 different subjects was used. The study was designed to test whether signatures of past pathogen exposure could be identified by cataloging public T cell receptors. Rather than using new phenotypic data, the later analysis identified candidate immune exposures from TCR beta sequences and from how often those sequences occurred across donors. The genetic ancestry cluster associated with self-reported Caucasian donors included 65% to 90% of the roughly 400 genotyped donors. In a later analysis, previously published TCR beta repertoires from roughly 710 donors were re-analyzed and high-resolution HLA genotyping was added so that TCR occurrence patterns could be studied. Typing coverage varied by locus: roughly 629-640 donors for A, B, C, DRB1 and DQB1; roughly 560 for DQA1; approximately 570 for DPA1; approximately 450 for DPB1. Approximately 310 gigabases of sequencing data and some 85 million unique TCR sequences were included in an early release covering roughly 600 HLA-typed donors. All discovery cohort repertoires had been generated using a single sequencing platform. In a later genetic analysis, genome-wide SNP genotypes for about 65% of the 666 donors were used, and that subset was treated as a discovery cohort. HLA typing included class I and class II loci at four-digit resolution. Across some 400 genotyped donors of the cohort, an average of about 240,000 unique TCR beta nucleotide sequences per donor were sequenced, and roughly 17% of those sequences were non-productive. Donor age, sex, ethnicity and CMV serostatus were compiled together with the repertoire data. The investigation overall reported the following: Specific HLA alleles were associated with about 17,000 TCR beta sequences at a false discovery rate of 0.05 in a later analysis. In vitro tests confirmed that a few of the cytomegalovirus-associated TCR beta chains recognize cytomegalovirus antigens. The presence/absence analyses assumed that sequencing depth was roughly uniform across donors, and that assumption may not be true. The classifier was reported to diagnose cytomegalovirus status with high specificity and sensitivity in both the original cohort and the validation cohort. While some public TCRs were present in many individuals, most TCR sequences turned up only very rarely across donors. When HLA alleles, especially DR and DQ, strongly co-occurred, TCR associations were difficult to assign to individual alleles. An earlier analysis of around 500 of the donors showed that most TCR beta V segments appeared in productive rearrangements either about 87% or about 30% of the time, which broadly matched IMGT annotations. An association between a missense DCLRE1C variant and V-gene and J-gene trimming of TCR beta chains was found in a later genetic analysis and replicated in an independent cohort. The cohort was sequenced for TCR beta chains only, and without alpha or paired-chain data the features that could be detected were limited. A later analysis found that most CMV-associated TCR beta chains appeared HLA-restricted, with HLA associations seemingly driven largely by CMV exposure. Because HLA typing was missing for some donors at each locus, association tests included only the typed subset. According to a later analysis, TCR association rates differed among HLA loci, with DRB1 alleles showing the most associated TCRs and HLA-C alleles showing the fewest. The study gave a list of roughly 150 TCR beta chains associated with cytomegalovirus. The only immune exposure information available for the cohort was CMV serostatus. A further reported finding was that TCR beta sequences accurately predicted the HLA-A and HLA-B alleles for most subjects in the first cohort. The 87-base-pair reads could not distinguish some IMGT-functional V segments, including TRBV6-2 and TRBV6-3, so those segments were excluded. It was suggested by the authors that the approach could potentially be generalized to other disease states and immunological phenotypes. Correlated functional status among segregating V segments might be attributable to linkage disequilibrium, but an unknown experimental factor could not be ruled out. A later analysis found that HLA-associated TCR beta chains were more clonally expanded and had lower generation probabilities than equally common non-associated chains. The sequencing pipeline was judged likely to have produced a cluster of highly shared sequence variants as a technical artifact. Compared with the roughly 600-donor mean, donors in an Asian-associated ancestry cluster had fewer N-insertions in productive TCRs, according to a later genetic analysis. According to a later analysis, parvovirus B19, influenza, CMV and Epstein-Barr virus appeared linked to several top co-occurrence clusters. Because counts were too low, more than 15 rarely observed V segments, including chromosome 9 orphons, were excluded from the earlier analysis of 587 of the donors.

Receptor amplification or capture employed the immunoSEQ multiplex PCR assay. For the multiplex PCR, a mixture combining 60 forward primers for TCR Vbeta segments and 13 reverse primers for TCR Jbeta segments was used. A multiplex PCR assay on genomic DNA amplified the CDR3 region of rearranged TCR beta genes. The Illumina HiSeq System was used to sequence the amplified TCR beta libraries as 87-base-pair reads. In the paper's pipeline: In a later analysis, roughly 80 million unique TCR beta chains were counted across the approximately 670 repertoires, and approximately 11 million of these chains were shared by at least two donors. Raw reads were error-corrected and collapsed into unique sequences by a nearest-neighbor algorithm in which closely related sequences were merged to remove PCR and sequencing errors. CDR3 sequences were aligned to IMGT reference sequences to assign V, D and J gene segments. For a sequence to be retained, a match of at least six nucleotides was required to both a V gene segment and a J gene segment. Rearrangements were classified as productive when the CDR3 lacked stop codons and remained in frame with V and J, and all other rearrangements were classified as non-productive. Following IMGT convention, CDR3 was defined as the stretch from the second conserved V-encoded cysteine to the conserved J-encoded phenylalanine. The earlier analysis of 450 to 750 of the donors excluded any sequence lacking an unambiguous match to a single V gene segment. An earlier analysis of roughly 590 of the donors called V segments functional above 56.7% productive rearrangements and segregating when the between-donor standard deviation exceeded 5%. A statistical classification framework was built for diagnosing cytomegalovirus status from the catalog of TCR beta chain sequences. In a later analysis, V and J genes were assigned by comparing TCR nucleotide sequences against IMGT/GENE-DB human TR gene sequences. The TCRdist pipeline was used in a later analysis to assign CDR3 sequences and most-parsimonious VDJ recombination scenarios. In a later analysis, each TCR beta chain was defined by its CDR3 amino acid sequence together with its V-gene family, and reads lacking a unique V-gene family were excluded. In a later analysis, 450 to 600 highly shared, low-generation-probability nucleotide sequences were removed to address suspected cross-contamination and a sequencing artifact. In a later analysis, a clonal expansion index for each public chain was calculated from normalized within-repertoire ranks of inferred template counts. A later analysis computed generation probabilities with a VDJ recombination model fitted to out-of-frame rearrangements, and checked the results against IGoR. In a later analysis, TCR-TCR, TCR-HLA and TCR-CMV co-occurrence was scored with hypergeometric tests, and a repertoire-size bias correction was applied to TCR pairs. To estimate false discovery rates, a later analysis permuted the HLA or CMV assignments 20 times. A later analysis grouped co-occurring TCRs with DBSCAN, adding TCRdist sequence similarity when clustering within HLA-allele-positive subsets. Repertoires with fewer than 30,000 or more than 120,000 public chains, plus five repertoires with anomalous nucleotide sharing, were excluded from co-occurrence clustering. TCRdb's version of the immuneACCESS table is confined to in-frame rearrangements and falls short of the full clone set. An unresolved V gene accounts for under half of the shortfall where checked; the remainder is of unknown origin. From that table come the V and J calls and clone size; the DNA was used to work out D and trimming. The sample profile shows roughly 190,000 clones; over 60% of them were found once. The leading ten clones occupy 4% to 5% of the sample.

V gives up 4 bases and J gives up 4 bases, and the segment between their germline ends measures 8 bases. The CDR3 sequence holds 13 residues, the cysteine and phenylalanine included. The retained sequence is limited to the CDR3, 39 bases, with the frame set at the first base. CDR1 is given as SEHNR and CDR2 as FQNEAQ, both from the germline V gene (reference sequence). In total, more than 500 healthy bone marrow donors made up the cohort. All cohort members were sampled while nominally healthy, although unrecorded immune exposures were likely present. The donor was CMV seropositive and belonged to the group of some 290 seropositive cohort members. Every donor gave a peripheral blood sample, and the peripheral blood mononuclear cells from that sample were used for TCR beta sequencing. Genomic DNA extraction from the blood cell samples was performed with the Qiagen DNeasy Blood Extraction Kit.

Input material: PBMCs. This clonotype was obtained from a man aged 25-40 years in good health and CMV-seropositive. Here the chain combines TRBV7-9 and TRBJ1-3; a weak D assignment points to TRBD1 (6 bases agree). The CDR3 corresponds to CASSSGQGNTIYF. The DNA is TGTGCCAGCAGCTCTGGACAGGGAAACACCATATATTTT.